This T cell receptor beta chain was identified in a study of T cell changes during pregnancy in multiple sclerosis. Some clones are missing from TCRdb's copy, which holds only in-frame ones; the method was immunoSEQ multiplex PCR. The table has 60,000 to 75,000 clones, more than 90% seen once. Losses at the gene ends were 0 bases for V and 2 bases for J; bases not matched to a gene: 5. Germline CDR1 reads SGHRS; CDR2 reads YFSETQ. This CDR3 has 15 amino acids. The gene calls are TRBV5-1 and TRBJ2-7, with TRBD2 identical over 7 bases. This receptor was obtained from a female donor with multiple sclerosis, enrolled in a pregnancy study. Sequenced here: peripheral blood, sampled in the second trimester of pregnancy. The CDR3 nucleotides are TGCGCCAGCAGCTTGGATGGGACTAAGACCTACGAGCAGTACTTC. It codes for CASSLDGTKTYEQYF.